A selection of T cell receptor beta chains follows, all from one sample in a study of T cell changes during pregnancy in multiple sclerosis. Data came from immunoSEQ multiplex PCR; TCRdb stores just in-frame clones and leaves some out. The data contain approximately 70,000 clones, 92% of them singletons. The sequencing used peripheral blood, collected in the first trimester of pregnancy. These receptors all come from a female donor in good health, enrolled as a control in a pregnancy study. The CDR3 runs from the conserved cysteine through the conserved F or W. A D gene is named only where the DNA matches it firmly. Only some rows state a clone size, as once, few, many or a class for expanded clones.

d_call,v_call,j_call,clone_size,cdr3_aa,cdr3_nt
.,TRBV11-2,TRBJ2-7,once,CASSLDSRQSSSYEQYF,TGTGCCAGCAGCTTAGATTCGCGACAGTCCAGCTCCTACGAGCAGTACTTC
.,TRBV4-1,TRBJ1-1,.,CASSQGEGINTEAFF,TGCGCCAGCAGCCAGGGTGAGGGAATAAACACTGAAGCTTTCTTT
TRBD1,TRBV6-1,TRBJ2-1,.,CASSEQAGQGGNEQFF,TGTGCCAGCAGTGAACAGGCGGGACAGGGCGGCAATGAGCAGTTCTTC
TRBD2,TRBV29-1,TRBJ2-1,.,CSVEGGLAGDFPWDNEQFF,TGCAGCGTTGAAGGTGGGCTAGCGGGTGATTTTCCTTGGGACAATGAGCAGTTCTTC
TRBD1,TRBV28,TRBJ1-1,few,CASSLTRGRVTEAFF,TGTGCCAGCAGTTTAACCAGGGGGCGGGTCACTGAAGCTTTCTTT
.,TRBV28,TRBJ1-5,.,CASSFLGGNQPQHF,TGTGCCAGCAGTTTTCTAGGGGGCAATCAGCCCCAGCATTTT
.,TRBV6-1,TRBJ2-7,.,CASSERVGASSYEQYF,TGTGCCAGCAGTGAAAGGGTGGGGGCGAGCTCCTACGAGCAGTACTTC
TRBD2,TRBV6-6,TRBJ2-7,.,CASSSAGDYEQYF,TGTGCCAGCAGTTCGGCGGGAGACTACGAGCAGTACTTC
.,TRBV27,TRBJ2-5,.,CASSPGQETQYF,TGTGCCAGCAGTCCAGGTCAAGAGACCCAGTACTTC
.,TRBV15,TRBJ2-7,.,CATSRDLVTGSYEQYF,TGTGCCACCAGCAGAGATCTGGTGACAGGTTCCTACGAGCAGTACTTC
.,TRBV4-1,TRBJ1-1,.,CASSQEFTRRLNTEAFF,TGCGCCAGCAGCCAAGAATTTACGCGGCGCTTGAACACTGAAGCTTTCTTT
TRBD1,TRBV2,TRBJ2-7,.,CASRGQGGPYEQYF,TGTGCCAGCAGAGGACAGGGAGGACCCTACGAGCAGTACTTC
TRBD1,TRBV28,TRBJ1-1,few,CASRAGGENTEAFF,TGTGCCAGCAGAGCAGGGGGCGAGAACACTGAAGCTTTCTTT
.,TRBV27,TRBJ2-7,.,CASSVKGGYEQYF,TGTGCCAGCAGCGTCAAGGGGGGGTACGAGCAGTACTTC
TRBD2,TRBV9,TRBJ2-2,.,CASSPGAGRTRTGELFF,TGTGCCAGCAGCCCGGGAGCCGGGAGGACCCGAACAGGGGAGCTGTTTTTT
.,TRBV2,TRBJ1-3,.,CASSAQGPGNTIYF,TGTGCCAGCAGTGCACAGGGCCCTGGAAACACCATATATTTT
.,TRBV13,TRBJ2-5,.,CASSRRDIQETQYF,TGTGCCAGCAGCCGCCGGGACATTCAAGAGACCCAGTACTTC
.,TRBV11-2,TRBJ2-7,once,CASSLDGRGKAYEQYF,TGTGCCAGCAGCTTAGATGGGAGAGGAAAAGCCTACGAGCAGTACTTC
TRBD2,TRBV5-1,TRBJ2-3,.,CASSYSGVTDTQYF,TGCGCCAGCAGCTATAGCGGGGTCACAGATACGCAGTATTTT
.,TRBV6-1,TRBJ2-7,.,CASSVQGSSYEQYF,TGTGCCAGCAGTGTCCAGGGGAGCTCCTACGAGCAGTACTTC
.,TRBV11-2,TRBJ2-7,.,CASSLGPGVPYEQYF,TGTGCCAGCAGCTTAGGACCGGGAGTCCCGTACGAGCAGTACTTC
.,TRBV27,TRBJ2-5,.,CASSLSPPETQYF,TGTGCCAGCAGTTTATCCCCTCCAGAGACCCAGTACTTC
.,TRBV4-1,TRBJ2-1,.,CASSQARGHYNEQFF,TGCGCCAGCAGCCAAGCACGCGGGCACTACAATGAGCAGTTCTTC
.,TRBV6-4,TRBJ2-3,.,CASTPSVGSGTDTQYF,TGTGCCAGCACTCCCTCGGTAGGGAGTGGGACAGATACGCAGTATTTT
TRBD1,TRBV28,TRBJ2-5,.,CASSLCVVDRGSETQYF,TGTGCCAGCAGTTTATGCGTAGTCGACAGGGGGTCGGAGACCCAGTACTTC
.,TRBV6-4,TRBJ1-1,few,CATREGLGGAMNTEAFF,TGTGCCACCCGGGAGGGACTAGGGGGAGCTATGAACACTGAAGCTTTCTTT
TRBD2,TRBV28,TRBJ2-3,.,CASSLAGPSTDTQYF,TGTGCCAGCAGCTTAGCGGGCCCTAGCACAGATACGCAGTATTTT
.,TRBV23-1,TRBJ2-7,.,CASSRTYEQYF,TGCGCCAGCAGTCGAACTTACGAGCAGTACTTC
.,TRBV9,TRBJ2-7,.,CASSVGSGPSYEQYF,TGTGCCAGCAGCGTAGGGAGCGGGCCCTCCTACGAGCAGTACTTC
TRBD1,TRBV2,TRBJ1-5,once,CASSEKGTGLQPQHF,TGTGCCAGCAGTGAAAAGGGGACAGGGCTTCAGCCCCAGCATTTT
.,TRBV28,TRBJ2-1,.,CASSLSSGYNEQFF,TGTGCCAGCAGTTTATCCAGCGGCTACAATGAGCAGTTCTTC
TRBD1,TRBV13,TRBJ2-7,.,CASSPGQANSYEQYF,TGTGCCAGCAGCCCAGGACAGGCGAACTCCTACGAGCAGTACTTC
.,TRBV18,TRBJ2-1,once,CASSPQGVSYNEQFF,TGTGCCAGCTCCCCCCAAGGGGTAAGCTACAATGAGCAGTTCTTC
TRBD1,TRBV2,TRBJ1-2,.,CASSQRAQGPNYGYTF,TGTGCCAGCAGTCAACGGGCACAGGGGCCGAACTATGGCTACACCTTC
.,TRBV6-5,TRBJ1-1,.,CASSRGRGESEAFF,TGTGCCAGCAGTAGGGGGAGGGGCGAATCCGAAGCTTTCTTT
.,TRBV7-9,TRBJ1-2,.,CASTLRGWDGYTF,TGTGCCAGCACCTTGCGAGGTTGGGATGGCTACACCTTC
.,TRBV28,TRBJ2-7,.,CASSPGQSFDEQYF,TGTGCCAGCAGTCCCGGACAGTCTTTCGACGAGCAGTACTTC
.,TRBV10-3,TRBJ2-1,.,CAISDRLSSYNEQFF,TGTGCCATCAGTGACAGGTTAAGCTCCTACAATGAGCAGTTCTTC
TRBD2,TRBV7-2,TRBJ2-7,once,CASSGGGLEQYF,TGTGCCAGTAGCGGGGGGGGTCTGGAGCAGTACTTC
TRBD1,TRBV14,TRBJ1-1,.,CASSPQGAKTEAFF,TGTGCCAGCAGCCCTCAGGGGGCGAAGACTGAAGCTTTCTTT
.,TRBV18,TRBJ2-7,.,CASSPATGYEQYF,TGTGCCAGCTCACCCGCTACAGGATACGAGCAGTACTTC
TRBD1,TRBV29-1,TRBJ2-1,.,CSVGGTDYNEQFF,TGCAGCGTTGGGGGGACAGACTACAATGAGCAGTTCTTC
.,TRBV5-6,TRBJ2-1,once,CASSLTGKGDEQFF,TGTGCCAGCAGCCTGACCGGGAAGGGCGATGAGCAGTTCTTC
.,TRBV7-2,TRBJ2-7,.,CASSLAGTRKGEQYF,TGTGCCAGCAGCTTAGCGGGGACACGGAAGGGTGAGCAGTACTTC
TRBD1,TRBV10-3,TRBJ2-3,.,CAISEFGTGLTDTQYF,TGTGCCATCAGTGAGTTTGGGACAGGCTTAACAGATACGCAGTATTTT
TRBD1,TRBV6-5,TRBJ1-6,.,CASSRGQTSNSPLHF,TGTGCCAGCAGCAGGGGACAGACGAGTAATTCACCCCTCCACTTT
.,TRBV29-1,TRBJ1-4,few,CSVDSNEKLFF,TGCAGCGTTGACAGTAACGAAAAACTGTTTTTT
.,TRBV6-1,TRBJ1-6,.,CASSEAVRNSPLHF,TGTGCCAGCAGTGAAGCAGTGAGGAATTCACCCCTCCACTTT
TRBD2,TRBV20-1,TRBJ2-1,.,CSATGLSEQFF,TGCAGTGCTACGGGACTAAGTGAGCAGTTCTTC